Below, 22 T cell receptor beta chains from the same sample are listed, as sequenced in a study of tumor-infiltrating lymphocytes in primary liver carcinoma. Between roughly 17 and 30 mg of unsorted bulk tissue served as the source from which RNA and DNA were co-extracted. Priming with a constant-region primer yielded TCR beta cDNA from about 500 ng total RNA. Investigators got TCR beta libraries out of three nested multiplex PCR rounds, done with slightly modified ARM-PCR. TRBV1-TRBV30 forward and Cbeta reverse primers drove the first two roughly 10-cycle rounds. TCRdb used MiXCR to reprocess the multiplex PCR reads, holding one entry per CDR3 protein. The data contain about 110,000 distinct CDR3 sequences, around 60% of them singletons. Sequencing was performed on liver tumor tissue from sampling region 1. Subset defined: tumor region T1, superior pole. These receptors were collected from an older woman with primary liver carcinoma and hepatitis B virus infection.

This clonotype appeared many times. The chain uses TRBV12-3 or TRBV12-4 and TRBJ2-1; D may be TRBD1 (7 bases). Trimming shortened V by 2 bases and J by 4 bases, and 12 bases separated the two germline ends. This CDR3 is 15 amino acids long. The CDR3 sequence is CASSLRRDSYNEQFF. For the CDR3, the DNA is TGTGCCAGCAGTTTAAGGAGGGACAGTTACAATGAGCAGTTCTTC.

The sample holds many counts of this clonotype. The chain employs TRBV12-3 or TRBV12-4 and TRBJ2-1, with unresolved D. This CDR3 comprises 13 residues. Trimming shortened V by 7 bases and J by 9 bases, and 16 bases separated the two germline ends. CDR3 amino acids: CASTLMTGGEQFF. The CDR3 nucleotides are TGTGCCAGCACCCTGATGACTGGTGGTGAGCAGTTCTTC.

This clonotype appeared a few times. Just one base apart from a much larger clone, this may be a read error. The J gene is TRBJ2-3, the V gene TRBV6-1, with D perhaps being TRBD1 or TRBD2 (5 bases each). CDR3 length equals 14 residues. Trimming shortened V by 2 bases and J by 6 bases, and 12 bases separated the two germline ends. Germline loops: CDR1 MNHNS, CDR2 SASEGT. The CDR3 region is CASSERGVKDTQYF. CDR3 nucleotides: TGTGCCAGCAGTGAACGGGGCGTTAAGGATACGCAGTATTTT.

This clonotype was observed many times. The chain joins TRBV29-1 to TRBJ2-7; no clear D gene. Trimming stripped 6 bases from V and 6 bases from J, with 12 bases between. CDR3 length: 11 residues. CDR1 SQVTM and CDR2 ANQGSEA come from the germline V gene. The CDR3: CSVKLGSEQYF. For the CDR3, the DNA is TGCAGCGTAAAGCTGGGAAGCGAGCAGTACTTC.

This clonotype was detected many times. The chain employs TRBV20-1 and TRBJ2-5, with 12 bases identical to TRBD2. V lost 0 bases to trimming and J lost 4 bases; unmatched junction nucleotides: 9. This CDR3 spans 17 amino acids. Germline-derived CDR1 and CDR2 are DFQATT and SNEGSKA (reference sequence). The CDR3 DNA reads as TGCAGTGCTAGAGACCAGACTAGCGGGAGCATTGTAGAGACCCAGTACTTC. This codes for CSARDQTSGSIVETQYF.

V and J are TRBV5-1 and TRBJ1-1, with 8 bases identical to TRBD1. The trim removed 8 bases at V and 6 bases at J, leaving 12 bases unmatched. The germline V gene has CDR1 SGHRS and CDR2 YFSETQ. The CDR3 is 14 residues long. The CDR3 coding sequence is TGCGCCAGAAGACCGGACAGGGCCCGGTCTGAAGCTTTCTTT. Residues: CARRPDRARSEAFF. The variable domain in full, with the rest retrieved from reference TRBV5-1 and TRBJ1-1, is KAGVTQTPRYLIKTRGQQVTLSCSPISGHRSVSWYQQTPGQGLQFLFEYFSETQRNKGNFPGRFSGRQFSNSRSEMNVSTLELGDSALYLCARRPDRARSEAFFGQGTRLTVV.

Details on this clonotype: Germline is not matched at one junction end, which may reflect a read error. The chain combines TRBV11-3 with TRBJ2-3; D is undetermined. CDR3 length: 12 amino acids. Per the germline V gene, CDR1 is SGHNT and CDR2 is YENEEA. CDR3 sequence reads: CAGSLRWDTQYF. Written as DNA, the CDR3 is TGTGCCGGCAGCTTACGATGGGATACGCAGTATTTT. The full variable domain, in which reference TRBV11-3 and TRBJ2-3 provide the parts outside the CDR3, is EAGVVQSPRYKIIEKKQPVAFWCNPISGHNTLYWYLQNLGQGPELLIRYENEEAVDDSQLPKDRFSAERLKGVDSTLKIQPAELGDSAVYLCAGSLRWDTQYFGPGTRLTVL.

About this clonotype itself: A junction boundary mismatches the germline segment, possibly from a read error. This chain connects TRBV11-3 to TRBJ1-3; D is ambiguous. This CDR3 has 15 residues. Germline values: CDR1 SGHNT, CDR2 YENEEA. CDR3 protein: CVSCPRTALGNTIYF. CDR3 in DNA: TGTGTCAGCTGCCCACGGACCGCACTTGGAAACACCATATATTTT. The full variable domain, in which reference TRBV11-3 and TRBJ1-3 provide the parts outside the CDR3, is EAGVVQSPRYKIIEKKQPVAFWCNPISGHNTLYWYLQNLGQGPELLIRYENEEAVDDSQLPKDRFSAERLKGVDSTLKIQPAELGDSAVYLCVSCPRTALGNTIYFGEGSWLTVV.

The chain carries TRBV11-2 and TRBJ2-3; 7 bases fit TRBD1. J was trimmed by 0 bases and V by 9 bases; bases with no gene match: 9. This CDR3 spans 15 amino acids. Germline-derived CDR1 and CDR2 are SGHAT and FQNNGV. This chain's CDR3 is CARSPLTGSTDTQYF. Written as DNA, the CDR3 is TGTGCCAGAAGCCCCCTGACAGGGAGCACAGATACGCAGTATTTT. Using reference TRBV11-2 and TRBJ2-3 for the parts outside the CDR3, the full variable domain is EAGVAQSPRYKIIEKRQSVAFWCNPISGHATLYWYQQILGQGPKLLIQFQNNGVVDDSQLPKDRFSAERLKGVDSTLKIQPAKLEDSAVYLCARSPLTGSTDTQYFGPGTRLTVL.

This clonotype was seen ten or more times. V usage is TRBV6-5 and J usage is TRBJ2-5; 7 bases are a match to TRBD2. Germline values: CDR1 MNHEY, CDR2 SVGAGI. Trimming at V came to 7 bases and at J to 5 bases, leaving 7 bases not matched to a gene. The CDR3 has 13 amino acids. The chain's CDR3 is CASNTGGGETQYF. The CDR3 DNA reads TGTGCCAGCAACACTGGGGGGGGGGAGACCCAGTACTTC.

This clonotype was recorded at least ten times. The rearrangement links TRBV29-1 to TRBJ2-7; D is ambiguous. Germline CDR1 and CDR2: SQVTM and ANQGSEA. Trimming removed 5 bases at V and 5 bases at J, with 16 bases between. CDR3 length equals 13 residues. CDR3 coding DNA: TGCAGCGTTCGGAAGGACCTGGCCGACGAGCAGTACTTC. Its translation is CSVRKDLADEQYF.

A remark on this clonotype: Germline and junction disagree at one end, which may indicate a read error. The V gene is TRBV28, the J gene TRBJ1-1; D ambiguous. This CDR3 contains 14 residues. Germline V gene data show CDR1 as MDHEN and CDR2 as SYDVKM. The CDR3 sequence: CPSSLEQLNTEAFF. In DNA form, the CDR3 reads TGTCCCAGTAGTTTAGAACAGCTTAACACTGAAGCTTTCTTT.

This sequence joins TRBV4-1 and TRBJ2-5; no clear D. V was clipped by 8 bases and J by 8 bases, with 24 bases between them. CDR3 size: 15 residues. Per germline, CDR1 MGHRA and CDR2 YSYEKL. The CDR3 sequence is CASGLHPWDLETQYF. The CDR3, as DNA: TGCGCCAGCGGCCTCCATCCTTGGGATTTGGAAACCCAGTACTTC.

Worth noting for this clonotype: A single base separates this from a much larger clone, so it may be a read error. The chain joins TRBV28 to TRBJ1-2; D is uncertain. Germline CDR1 is MDHEN and CDR2 is SYDVKM. The CDR3 runs to 13 residues. The CDR3 bases are TGTGCCACCAGAGAGCCCTCTAACTGTGGCTACACCTTC. Its protein is CATREPSNCGYTF.

Notes on this clonotype: The conserved final phenylalanine or tryptophan is absent from the CDR3, which likely points to a read error. No DNA is shown, since the ends of the CDR3 on it are uncertain; the CDR3 is the one TCRdb lists. The chain is built from TRBV6-1 and TRBJ1-5; TRBD1, the D gene given by the table, was not confirmed from the DNA. Germline assignment: CDR1 MNHNS and CDR2 SASEGT. A total of 14 residues make up the CDR3, ends included. CDR3 sequence reads: CASSRTGGNQPQPI.

This clonotype was seen only a few times. The chain's CDR3 is CASSQDQGARSPLHF. The CDR3 bases are TGTGCCAGCAGCCAAGATCAGGGGGCGAGGTCACCCCTCCACTTT. V gene TRBV14 combines with J gene TRBJ1-6; 8 bases are shared with TRBD1. This CDR3 region has 15 residues. Per germline, CDR1 SGHDN and CDR2 FVKESK. V trimming: 0 bases; J trimming: 10 bases; junction bases outside the gene matches: 5.

This chain connects TRBV6-6 to TRBJ1-2; TRBD1 matches 7 bases. Germline loops: CDR1 MNHNY, CDR2 SVGAGI (reference sequence). The CDR3 contains 16 residues. Germline trimming cut 0 bases from V and 2 bases from J; bases unmatched to any gene: 6. CDR3 nucleotide sequence: TGTGCCAGCAGTTACTCGGAGGGGGCCGTAAACTATGGCTACACCTTC. It yields the protein CASSYSEGAVNYGYTF.

In this sample, this clonotype turned up once. Given a much more abundant clone one base away, this may be a read error. The chain uses TRBV11-2 and TRBJ2-3, with D perhaps TRBD2 (6 bases). Germline loops: CDR1 SGHAT, CDR2 FQNNGV. The V gene lost 1 base and the J gene lost 3 bases, with 20 bases spanning the gap. The CDR3 is made up of 18 amino acids. In DNA, the CDR3 is TGTGCCAGCAGCTTAGGATTGGGCGGGGCGTTGTCGACAGATACGCAGTATTTT. Its translation is CASSLGLGGALSTDTQYF.

The chain uses TRBV2 and TRBJ2-1; D perhaps matches TRBD2 (6 bases). The CDR3 is 13 amino acids. Germline values: CDR1 SNHLY, CDR2 FYNNEI. V was trimmed by 6 bases and J by 5 bases, leaving 11 bases between them. This CDR3 is CASSLDYNNEQFF. CDR3 DNA: TGTGCCAGCAGCCTGGACTACAACAATGAGCAGTTCTTC.

As for this clonotype: At one of its ends the junction is not consistent with the germline gene, which may arise from a read error. The chain couples TRBV12-3 or TRBV12-4 to TRBJ2-7, with D hard to call. This CDR3 contains 13 residues. CDR3: CASSFQIPYEHYF. The CDR3 DNA sequence: TGTGCCAGCAGTTTTCAGATCCCCTACGAGCACTACTTC.

This clonotype occurred once. V usage is TRBV29-1 and J usage is TRBJ2-2, with D uncertain. V was trimmed by 5 bases and J by 7 bases, leaving 14 bases between them. The CDR3 totals 13 residues. Germline V gene sequence: CDR1 SQVTM, CDR2 ANQGSEA. The CDR3 here is CSVMGYSGGELFF. The CDR3 DNA follows: TGCAGCGTTATGGGGTACTCGGGCGGGGAGCTGTTTTTT.

In the case of this clonotype: An end of the junction does not agree with germline; a read error may underlie this. The chain couples TRBV7-9 to TRBJ2-7; 7 bases align to TRBD2. Germline CDR1 is SEHNR and CDR2 is FQNEAQ (reference sequence). The CDR3 sequence is 16 residues long. The CDR3 loop is CASNLARGEGSYEQYF. DNA of the CDR3: TGTGCCAGCAACTTAGCGCGCGGGGAGGGATCCTACGAGCAGTATTTC.